What follows is one T cell receptor (beta chain) and its context. Using immunoSEQ multiplex PCR, the repertoire was profiled, and TCRdb retains in-frame clones only, with some absent. The sample lists approximately 22,000 clones, 73% seen once, with roughly 20% in the top ten. The CDR3 covers 15 residues. Germline CDR1 MNHEY, CDR2 SMNVEV (reference sequence). V shed 5 bases, J shed 5 bases, and the junction held 10 bases outside the gene matches. The data originate from a study of blood T cell repertoires in COVID-19. On the study more broadly: Collection of acute and convalescent COVID-19 samples took place in the United States, Italy and Spain. The analysed material was cDNA or gDNA that came from T cells, B-cell-depleted T cells, or PBMCs.

This TCR was sampled from a human donor in a cohort sampled during active or convalescent COVID-19. Sequenced: peripheral blood. The rearrangement joins TRBV27 to TRBJ1-2; 8 positions agree with TRBD1. In DNA, the CDR3 is TGTGCCAGCAGTCCCAAGGGCAGGGGGCAATATGGCTACACCTTC. It translates to CASSPKGRGQYGYTF.